These T cell receptor beta chains were read from a single sample in a study of T cells in Graves' hyperthyroidism and ophthalmopathy. TCRdb reanalysed the multiplex PCR reads using MiXCR and keeps one entry per CDR3 protein. The sample consists of over 200,000 distinct CDR3 sequences, approximately 15% of them appearing once. The sequenced sample consisted of blood. These receptors were obtained from a woman between 40 and 50 years old with Graves' hyperthyroidism that later progressed to Graves' ophthalmopathy. CDR3s include the opening cysteine and the closing phenylalanine or tryptophan. Fields, in order: V gene, J gene, D gene, CDR3 length, clone size, CDR3 protein, CDR3 DNA. D genes are given only for firm matches. The size of a clone is reported for some rows only, either as once, few or many, or as a class for expanded clones.

TRBV3-1	TRBJ2-3	-	13	many	CASSQGNSDTQYF	TGTGCCAGCAGCCAAGGGAATAGTGATACGCAGTATTTT
TRBV5-6	TRBJ1-1	TRBD1	16	few	CASSFTPGQGFGEAFF	TGTGCCAGCAGCTTTACACCGGGACAGGGTTTTGGTGAAGCTTTCTTT
TRBV9	TRBJ2-1	TRBD2	15	many	CASSVVTSGYNEQFF	TGTGCCAGCAGCGTAGTAACTAGCGGCTACAATGAGCAGTTCTTC
TRBV6-1	TRBJ2-1	TRBD2	19	many	CASSEEKTGTSTDVDEQFF	TGTGCCAGCAGTGAAGAGAAAACCGGGACTAGCACGGACGTCGATGAGCAGTTCTTC
TRBV27	TRBJ2-7	TRBD2	17	many	CASSLPIGLAGAYEQYF	TGTGCCAGCAGTTTACCCATTGGACTAGCGGGGGCCTACGAGCAGTACTTC
TRBV3-1	TRBJ2-3	TRBD2	16	many	CASSQVGGRDTDTQYF	TGTGCCAGCAGCCAAGTAGGTGGGAGGGACACAGATACGCAGTATTTT
TRBV10-2	TRBJ2-2	TRBD1	16	few	CASSKLGTGFTGELFF	TGCGCCAGCAGCAAGTTGGGGACAGGGTTTACCGGGGAGCTGTTTTTT
TRBV28	TRBJ2-6	-	15	many	CASSLEGTGANVLTF	TGTGCCAGCAGTTTAGAGGGTACTGGGGCCAACGTCCTGACTTTC
TRBV28	TRBJ1-2	-	16	-	CASSTATVPSLYGYTF	TGTGCCAGCAGCACTGCAACGGTCCCGTCCCTCTATGGCTACACCTTC
TRBV10-2	TRBJ2-7	-	15	many	CASSPPWGADYEQYF	TGCGCCAGCAGTCCTCCGTGGGGAGCGGACTACGAGCAGTACTTC
TRBV19	TRBJ1-4	-	15	many	CASTRVTATNEKLFF	TGTGCCAGTACCAGAGTTACGGCAACTAATGAAAAACTGTTTTTT
TRBV27	TRBJ2-1	TRBD2	16	many	CASSPWGTSGINEQFF	TGTGCCAGCAGCCCGTGGGGGACTAGCGGGATTAATGAGCAGTTCTTC
TRBV30	TRBJ1-1	-	12	-	CAWSDLTGEAFF	TGTGCCTGGAGTGACCTGACAGGTGAAGCTTTCTTT
TRBV7-2	TRBJ2-1	TRBD1	14	many	CASSFRQGTNEQFF	TGTGCCAGCAGCTTTAGACAGGGGACGAATGAGCAGTTCTTC
TRBV4-1	TRBJ2-5	-	12	few	CASSRLGGEVYF	TGCGCCAGCAGCCGACTCGGAGGGGAGGTGTACTTC
TRBV5-1	TRBJ2-7	TRBD2	17	many	CASSLAVLTSGPGEQYF	TGCGCCAGCAGCTTGGCCGTTCTAACTAGCGGACCGGGGGAGCAGTACTTC
TRBV27	TRBJ2-7	TRBD2	15	-	CAGSPGLAPTYEQYF	TGTGCCGGCAGTCCGGGACTAGCGCCTACCTACGAGCAGTACTTC
TRBV20-1	TRBJ1-1	-	13	many	CSARDWQGSEAFF	TGCAGTGCCAGAGATTGGCAGGGCTCCGAAGCTTTCTTT
TRBV11-2	TRBJ2-5	-	12	many	CASSPPRGTQHF	TGTGCCAGCAGCCCACCCCGGGGGACCCAGCACTTC
TRBV18	TRBJ2-1	-	14	many	CASSPRRGANEQFF	TGTGCCAGCTCACCAAGACGGGGGGCCAATGAGCAGTTCTTC
TRBV2	TRBJ2-3	TRBD2	15	-	CASREGLALADTQYF	TGTGCCAGCAGGGAAGGACTAGCTTTGGCAGATACGCAGTATTTT
TRBV11-2	TRBJ2-3	-	16	many	CASSSYRELHPDTQYF	TGTGCCAGCAGTTCTTATCGAGAACTCCACCCAGATACGCAGTATTTT
TRBV24-1	TRBJ2-1	-	16	many	CATSDSGRGKDNEQFF	TGTGCCACCAGTGATTCGGGCAGGGGAAAGGACAATGAGCAGTTCTTC